This TCR beta chain was sequenced during a study of blood T cell repertoires in COVID-19. Whole-study context: Collection of acute and convalescent COVID-19 samples took place in the United States, Italy and Spain.

CDR1 is MDHEN and CDR2 is SYDVKM in the germline V gene. CDR3 length equals 15 residues. With V trimmed by 5 bases and J by 7 bases, 9 bases remained unmatched. Under the authors' procedure: Reference gene primers were amplified, and this amplification served to estimate nucleated cell counts. Sequencing used immunoSEQ multiplex PCR; TCRdb keeps in-frame clones, though not all of them. The V and J calls and clone size are taken from that table; D and trimming were inferred from the DNA. The table records about 190,000 clones, around 79% of them present only once. This clone was counted between two and nine times.

V usage is TRBV28 and J usage is TRBJ2-1, with TRBD1 identical over 9 bases. The sequence was obtained from a woman aged 45 to 65 with acute or convalescent COVID-19. The sequencing sample was made of peripheral blood. For the CDR3, the DNA is TGTGCCAGCAGTCTGGCGGGGACAGGGAAAAATGAGCAGTTCTTC. As protein: CASSLAGTGKNEQFF.